Shown below are 30 T cell receptor beta chains from a single sample sequenced in a study of shared clonotypes between healthy human individuals. Repertoires were generated with immunoSEQ multiplex PCR, while TCRdb's copy carries only in-frame clones and drops some. The sample includes under 850,000 clones, just under 75% of them seen just once. Specimen: memory CD4+ T cells sorted from blood. Subset specified: CD45RA-negative fraction. All receptors derive from a woman aged 25 to 39 in good health.

This clone was recorded a few times. The sample contains more than one DNA sequence encoding this CDR3. The chain employs TRBV6-6 and TRBJ1-1, with D unresolved. The CDR3 has 13 amino acids. The V and J ends lost 0 bases and 1 base respectively, with 3 bases between them. Germline V gene sequence: CDR1 MNHNY, CDR2 SVGAGI (reference sequence). The CDR3 sequence is CASSYSRNTEAFF. As DNA, the CDR3 is TGTGCCAGCAGTTACTCAAGGAACACTGAAGCTTTCTTT.

J is TRBJ2-7 and V is TRBV6-5, with 7 bases lining up with TRBD2. V lost 0 bases and J lost 5; bases outside the gene matches: 10. The CDR3 runs to 16 residues. From germline, CDR1 is MNHEY and CDR2 SVGAGI. CDR3 region: CASSYSGLAAGHEQYF. CDR3 sequence (DNA): TGTGCCAGCAGTTACTCTGGCCTAGCGGCTGGCCACGAGCAGTACTTC.

This chain joins TRBV6-5 and TRBJ1-5; 8 nucleotides match TRBD1. Germline V lookup: CDR1 MNHEY, CDR2 SVGAGI. Trimming took 6 bases from V and 2 from J; bases not matched to a gene: 6. The CDR3 has 15 residues. CDR3 nucleotide sequence: TGTGCCAGCAGATCCGAGACAGGGGGCAATCAGCCCCAGCATTTT. This translates into CASRSETGGNQPQHF.

The chain combines TRBV18 with TRBJ2-7; possibly TRBD2 for D (6 bases). The germline gives CDR1 KGHSH, CDR2 LQKENI. This CDR3 has 13 amino acids. V was clipped by 3 bases and J by 4 bases, with 10 bases between them. The CDR3 region has the DNA TGTGCCAGCTCACCGGCGGAGGGATACGAGCAGTACTTC. It specifies CASSPAEGYEQYF.

This clone was observed at least ten times. V gene TRBV15 combines with J gene TRBJ2-6, with D maybe TRBD1 (5 bases). Trimming took off 3 bases at V and 1 base at J, with 16 bases between the two ends. Germline-derived CDR1 and CDR2 are LNHNV and YYDKDF (reference sequence). CDR3 length equals 18 residues. CDR3 nucleotides: TGTGCCACCAGCAGTGGGGCGACTTGGGGATCTGGGGCCAACGTCCTGACTTTC. This sequence encodes CATSSGATWGSGANVLTF.

The rearrangement uses TRBV10-3 and TRBJ2-7; D is possibly TRBD2 (5 bases). The V and J ends lost 10 bases and 0 bases respectively, with 13 bases between them. The germline CDR1 and CDR2 sequences are ENHRY and SYGVKD. The CDR3 extends over 13 amino acids. The CDR3 DNA is TGTGCCACCAGCGGAGATAGCTCCTACGAGCAGTACTTC. It yields the protein CATSGDSSYEQYF.

The CDR3 sequence: CASNTDQGYWLETQYF. CDR3 in DNA: TGTGCCAGTAACACCGATCAGGGGTACTGGTTGGAGACCCAGTACTTC. This rearrangement joins TRBV19 to TRBJ2-5; possibly TRBD1 for D (6 bases). CDR3 length: 16 residues. V lost 7 bases and J 5 bases, leaving 23 bases between the germline ends. Germline V gene lookup returns CDR1 LNHDA and CDR2 SQIVND (reference sequence). The full variable domain, rest sourced from reference TRBV19 and TRBJ2-5, is DGGITQSPKYLFRKEGQNVTLSCEQNLNHDAMYWYRQDPGQGLRLIYYSQIVNDFQKGDIAEGYSVSREKKESFPLTVTSAQKNPTAFYLCASNTDQGYWLETQYFGPGTRLLVL.

This clone was seen a handful of times. This chain connects TRBV5-4 to TRBJ2-5; D call uncertain. Matching the DNA end better, TRBJ2-7 makes the J call doubtful. Germline V gene data show CDR1 as SGHNT and CDR2 as YYREEE (reference sequence). The CDR3 sequence is 12 residues long. CDR3 loop: CASSLSSYEQYF. CDR3 DNA: TGTGCCAGCAGCTTGAGCTCCTACGAGCAGTACTTC.

The rearrangement uses TRBV5-1 and TRBJ2-1; 7 positions agree with TRBD2. Trimming took 3 bases from V and 0 from J; bases not matched to a gene: 6. The length of the CDR3 is 16 residues. Per the germline V gene, CDR1 is SGHRS and CDR2 is YFSETQ. The CDR3 DNA follows: TGCGCCAGCAGCTCTAGCGGCTCGAGCTCCTACAATGAGCAGTTCTTC. Translation gives CASSSSGSSSYNEQFF. Full variable domain (missing parts from reference TRBV5-1 and TRBJ2-1): KAGVTQTPRYLIKTRGQQVTLSCSPISGHRSVSWYQQTPGQGLQFLFEYFSETQRNKGNFPGRFSGRQFSNSRSEMNVSTLELGDSALYLCASSSSGSSSYNEQFFGPGTRLTVL.

The chain uses TRBV7-3 and TRBJ2-2; D is perhaps TRBD2 (6 bases). Germline lookup yields CDR1 SGHTA and CDR2 FQGTGA. Trimming stripped 6 bases from V and 7 bases from J, with 15 bases between. The CDR3 has 14 residues. The CDR3 region is CASRPRLASGELFF. The CDR3 DNA reads TGTGCCAGCAGGCCGAGGCTAGCGAGCGGGGAGCTGTTTTTT. Complete variable domain (other parts from reference TRBV7-3 and TRBJ2-2): GAGVSQTPSNKVTEKGKYVELRCDPISGHTALYWYRQSLGQGPEFLIYFQGTGAADDSGLPNDRFFAVRPEGSVSTLKIQRTERGDSAVYLCASRPRLASGELFFGEGSRLTVL.

The V call is TRBV5-1, the J call TRBJ2-3; 10 bases match TRBD1. Germline CDR1 and CDR2: SGHRS and YFSETQ. There are 16 residues in the CDR3. The J segment lost 5 bases and the V segment lost 0 bases, leaving 6 bases of the junction unmatched. CDR3 in DNA: TGCGCCAGCAGCTTGGTAGGGACAGGGGCTGTAGATACGCAGTATTTT. Its translation is CASSLVGTGAVDTQYF. Full variable domain (outside the CDR3, taken from reference TRBV5-1 and TRBJ2-3): KAGVTQTPRYLIKTRGQQVTLSCSPISGHRSVSWYQQTPGQGLQFLFEYFSETQRNKGNFPGRFSGRQFSNSRSEMNVSTLELGDSALYLCASSLVGTGAVDTQYFGPGTRLTVL.

The chain couples TRBV27 to TRBJ2-1; D is perhaps TRBD2 (6 bases). V shed 0 bases and J shed 1 base, with 10 bases lying between them. The germline gives CDR1 MNHEY, CDR2 SMNVEV (reference sequence). The CDR3 sequence is 16 residues long. The CDR3 DNA is TGTGCCAGCAGTTTATCTCGGCTAGCGTCCTACAATGAGCAGTTCTTC. This codes for CASSLSRLASYNEQFF.

The chain carries TRBV19 and TRBJ1-3; D is ambiguous. The germline CDR1 and CDR2 sequences are LNHDA and SQIVND (reference sequence). This CDR3 is 17 amino acids long. V lost 8 bases to trimming and J lost 3 bases, with 23 bases between them. The CDR3 sequence is CASYKGLPRVGGNTIYF. Written as DNA, the CDR3 is TGTGCCAGTTATAAGGGTCTCCCTAGGGTAGGTGGAAACACCATATATTTT.

The chain employs TRBV19 and TRBJ2-5; 9 bases align to TRBD2. Germline CDR1 and CDR2: LNHDA and SQIVND (reference sequence). The CDR3 covers 15 residues. V lost 8 bases, J lost 3 bases, and 10 bases stayed unmatched. The CDR3 sequence: CASSGSAGGEETQYF. CDR3 DNA: TGTGCCAGTTCGGGGTCGGCGGGAGGGGAAGAGACCCAGTACTTC.

The chain links TRBV30 to TRBJ1-4; the D gene is possibly TRBD1 (5 bases). Trimming stripped 7 bases from V and 8 bases from J, with 20 bases between. The CDR3 has 14 amino acids. In germline, CDR1 is GTSNPN, CDR2 SVGIG (reference sequence). CDR3: CASHLTAAREKLFF. CDR3 sequence (DNA): TGTGCCTCGCATCTGACAGCCGCGAGGGAAAAACTGTTTTTT.

This clone was seen just once. The V gene is TRBV11-2, the J gene TRBJ2-5, with D hard to call. Per the germline V gene, CDR1 is SGHAT and CDR2 is FQNNGV. This CDR3 has 12 residues. The V end lost 1 base, the J end lost 5 bases, and 5 bases lay between the germline ends. The chain's CDR3 is CASSLVRETQYF. DNA of the CDR3: TGTGCCAGCAGCTTAGTTCGGGAGACCCAGTACTTC. Supplemented by reference TRBV11-2 and TRBJ2-5, the full variable domain reads EAGVAQSPRYKIIEKRQSVAFWCNPISGHATLYWYQQILGQGPKLLIQFQNNGVVDDSQLPKDRFSAERLKGVDSTLKIQPAKLEDSAVYLCASSLVRETQYFGPGTRLLVL.

A word on this clone: A read error may be the cause here, since a much bigger clone is one base away. This sample also contains other DNA sequences that code for the same CDR3. The chain joins TRBV5-1 to TRBJ2-1; 7 bases line up with TRBD2. The germline V gene encodes CDR1 SGHRS and CDR2 YFSETQ. This CDR3 spans 15 amino acids. V trimming: 1 base; J trimming: 3 bases; junction bases outside the gene matches: 4. CDR3 sequence: CASSLSSGNYNEQFF. The CDR3 DNA sequence: TGCGCCAGCAGCTTGTCTAGCGGAAACTACAATGAGCAGTTCTTC.

The chain has TRBV28 and TRBJ2-7; D call uncertain. V was pared by 2 bases and J by 6 bases, with 5 bases between. Germline assignment: CDR1 MDHEN and CDR2 SYDVKM. The CDR3 sequence is 11 residues long. The CDR3 sequence: CASSLIREQYF. The CDR3 region has the DNA TGTGCCAGCAGTTTAATTCGCGAGCAGTACTTC.

A word on this clone: A much larger clone lies one base from this, so it may be a read error. This chain joins TRBV25-1 and TRBJ2-7; a possible D gene is TRBD1 (7 bases). This CDR3 comprises 13 residues. Deletions cut 3 bases from V and 4 bases from J, with 10 bases between. CDR1 and CDR2 (germline): MGHDK, SYGVNS. CDR3 sequence (DNA): TGTGCCAGCAGTGACAGGGGGGCATACGAGCAGTACTTC. This codes for CASSDRGAYEQYF.

The chain uses TRBV28 and TRBJ1-2; D perhaps matches TRBD1 (5 bases). CDR3 length equals 17 residues. Per germline, CDR1 MDHEN and CDR2 SYDVKM. Trimming removed 7 bases from V and 0 bases from J, with 21 bases in between. The CDR3 loop is CASTLRGGGTSNYGYTF. CDR3 DNA: TGTGCCAGCACCTTGAGGGGCGGAGGAACGTCTAACTATGGCTACACCTTC.

CDR3: CASSPTSETQYF. CDR3 DNA: TGTGCCAGCTCACCAACTTCGGAGACCCAGTACTTC. V is TRBV18 and J is TRBJ2-5; D gene unclear. CDR3 size: 12 residues. Per the germline V gene, CDR1 is KGHSH and CDR2 is LQKENI. V shed 2 bases and J shed 5 bases, with 6 bases lying between them. Based on the CDR3 plus reference TRBV18 and TRBJ2-5, the full variable domain is NAGVMQNPRHLVRRRGQEARLRCSPMKGHSHVYWYRQLPEEGLKFMVYLQKENIIDESGMPKERFSAEFPKEGPSILRIQQVVRGDSAAYFCASSPTSETQYFGPGTRLLVL.

The V gene is TRBV7-9, the J gene TRBJ1-5; no reliable D call. The germline gives CDR1 SEHNR, CDR2 FQNEAQ (reference sequence). There are 13 residues in the CDR3. V lost 2 bases to trimming and J lost 0 bases, with 2 bases between them. CDR3 in DNA: TGTGCCAGCAGCTTAAATAGCAATCAGCCCCAGCATTTT. This codes for CASSLNSNQPQHF.

The chain joins TRBV19 to TRBJ1-1; tentative D call: TRBD1 (6 bases). The CDR3 covers 16 residues. V was pared by 4 bases and J by 6 bases, with 21 bases between. Germline V gene sequence: CDR1 LNHDA, CDR2 SQIVND (reference sequence). The CDR3 protein is CASSNPHREGTPEAFF. The CDR3 DNA reads as TGTGCCAGTAGTAACCCCCACAGGGAAGGGACGCCTGAAGCTTTCTTT.

This clone is a singleton in its sample. CDR3 DNA sequence: TGTGCCAGCTGGGGGGGAGCTAGCGGGAGCACCGGGGAGCTGTTTTTT. Translation gives CASWGGASGSTGELFF. V gene TRBV28 combines with J gene TRBJ2-2; TRBD2 agrees at 10 bases. CDR3 size: 16 residues. Per germline, CDR1 MDHEN and CDR2 SYDVKM. The V gene end was trimmed by 8 bases and the J gene end by 4 bases; junction bases not matched to a gene: 10. The full variable domain, completed using reference TRBV28 and TRBJ2-2, is DVKVTQSSRYLVKRTGEKVFLECVQDMDHENMFWYRQDPGLGLRLIYFSYDVKMKEKGDIPEGYSVSREKKERFSLILESASTNQTSMYLCASWGGASGSTGELFFGEGSRLTVL.

The chain is built from TRBV5-1 and TRBJ2-2, with TRBD1 as a possible D gene (5 bases). Trimming left V 7 bases short and J 6 bases short, with 10 bases between. The CDR3 extends over 12 amino acids. The germline gives CDR1 SGHRS, CDR2 YFSETQ. DNA for the CDR3: TGCGCCAGCGGGGCAGGGCCCGGGGAGCTGTTTTTT. Protein product: CASGAGPGELFF.

This chain connects TRBV7-9 to TRBJ2-7; the D gene could be TRBD1 or TRBD2 (5 bases each). This CDR3 has 15 residues. CDR1 is SEHNR and CDR2 is FQNEAQ in the germline V gene (reference sequence). Trimming shortened V by 2 bases and J by 2 bases, and 13 bases separated the two germline ends. CDR3 nucleotides: TGTGCCAGCAGCTTACCCGGGGCGGTTGCCTACGAGCAGTACTTC. It specifies CASSLPGAVAYEQYF.

This clone was seen only a few times. The sample carries other DNA sequences with the same CDR3. This chain uses TRBV7-7 with TRBJ2-5; D is ambiguous. The CDR3 totals 13 residues. The germline CDR1 and CDR2 sequences are SSHAT and FNYEAQ (reference sequence). V was trimmed by 3 bases and J by 2 bases, leaving 7 bases between them. CDR3: CASSFGPQETQYF. The CDR3 coding sequence is TGTGCCAGCAGCTTTGGGCCACAAGAGACCCAGTACTTC.

The chain combines TRBV7-8 with TRBJ2-7, with TRBD2 identical over 9 bases. After removal of 5 bases from V and 1 base from J, the junction contained 12 bases not matched to a gene. From germline, CDR1 is SGHVS and CDR2 FQNEAQ. The CDR3 sequence is 17 residues long. CDR3 amino acids: CASSHTPFSGRSYEQYF. The DNA of the CDR3 is TGTGCCAGCAGCCACACCCCTTTTAGCGGGAGATCCTACGAGCAGTACTTC.

The V and J genes are TRBV2 and TRBJ1-2, with a weak D call TRBD1 (5 bases). The CDR3 is 14 residues long. Trimming took off 5 bases at V and 4 bases at J, with 14 bases between the two ends. Germline CDR1 is SNHLY and CDR2 is FYNNEI. The CDR3, as DNA: TGTGCCAGCAGTACGAGGGGCGTAGGCTATGGCTACACCTTC. It encodes CASSTRGVGYGYTF.

About this clone: It may be a read error: a sequence one base away is much more abundant. This CDR3 is also generated by other DNA sequences in the sample. The rearrangement uses TRBV7-8 and TRBJ1-1; D is uncertain. The CDR3 length is 13 residues. The V end lost 0 bases, the J end lost 1 base, and 3 bases lay between the germline ends. The germline V gene encodes CDR1 SGHVS and CDR2 FQNEAQ. Here the CDR3 DNA reads TGTGCCAGCAGCTTAGCAGAGAACACTGAAGCTTTCTTT. Its translation is CASSLAENTEAFF.